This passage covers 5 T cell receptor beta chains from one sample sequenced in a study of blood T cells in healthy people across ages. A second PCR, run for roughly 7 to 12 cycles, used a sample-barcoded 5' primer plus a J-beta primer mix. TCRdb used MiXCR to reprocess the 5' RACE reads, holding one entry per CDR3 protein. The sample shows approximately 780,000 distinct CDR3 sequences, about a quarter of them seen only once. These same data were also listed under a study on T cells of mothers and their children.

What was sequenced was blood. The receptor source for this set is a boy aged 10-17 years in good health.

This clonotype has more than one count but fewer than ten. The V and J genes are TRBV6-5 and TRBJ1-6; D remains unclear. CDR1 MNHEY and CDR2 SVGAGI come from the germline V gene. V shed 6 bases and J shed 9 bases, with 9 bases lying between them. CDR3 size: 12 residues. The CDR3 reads CASSAGSSPLHF. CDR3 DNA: TGTGCCAGCAGCGCGGGGAGTTCACCCCTCCACTTT.

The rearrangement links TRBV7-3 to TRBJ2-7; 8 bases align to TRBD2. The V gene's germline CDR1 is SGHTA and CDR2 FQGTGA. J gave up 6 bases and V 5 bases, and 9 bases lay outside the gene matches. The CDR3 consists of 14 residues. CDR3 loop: CASSPSGLGGEQYF. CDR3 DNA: TGTGCCAGCAGCCCCTCGGGACTAGGGGGCGAGCAGTACTTC.

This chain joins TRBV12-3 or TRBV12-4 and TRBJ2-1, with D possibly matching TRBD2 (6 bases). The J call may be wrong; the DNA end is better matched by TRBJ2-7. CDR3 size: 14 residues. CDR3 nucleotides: TGTGCCAGCAGTCCCGGGACTCTCCCTAAAGAGCAGTACTTC. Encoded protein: CASSPGTLPKEQYF.

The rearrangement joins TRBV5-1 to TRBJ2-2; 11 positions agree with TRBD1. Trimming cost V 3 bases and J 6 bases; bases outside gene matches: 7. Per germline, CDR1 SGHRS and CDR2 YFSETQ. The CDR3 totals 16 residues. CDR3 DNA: TGCGCCAGCAGCTCCCGGACAGGGGGCATCGCCGGGGAGCTGTTTTTT. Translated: CASSSRTGGIAGELFF.

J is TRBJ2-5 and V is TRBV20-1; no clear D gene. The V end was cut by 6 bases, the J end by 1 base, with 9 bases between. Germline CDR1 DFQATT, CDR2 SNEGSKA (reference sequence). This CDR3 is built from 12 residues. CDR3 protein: CSASPAQETQYF. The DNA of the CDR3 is TGCAGTGCGTCTCCCGCCCAAGAGACCCAGTACTTC.